This T cell receptor (beta chain) comes out of a study of beta chain features in type 1 diabetes. Study outcomes and limitations: Type 1 diabetes patients had TCRB CDR3s that were shorter (moderately but significantly so) in all four CD4+ subsets.

This clone was picked up a small number of times. Its antigen is still unknown. This CDR3 contains 16 residues. Trimming removed 0 bases from V and 3 bases from J; junction bases left unmatched: 4. Germline CDR1 is LGHNA and CDR2 is YSLEER. Purity exceeding 95% was reached by all sorted populations. Expressed TCRB transcripts were sequenced, since all the RNA that had been isolated was reverse transcribed. Using immunoSEQ multiplex PCR, the repertoire was profiled, and TCRdb retains in-frame clones only, with some absent. This table has 130,000 or so clones, roughly 10% appearing once. The sequence derives from a man aged 25 to 45 with type 1 diabetes. The specimen sequenced was central memory CD4+ T cells from blood. The chain carries TRBV4-3 and TRBJ2-1; 8 bases agree with TRBD1. In DNA form, the CDR3 reads TGCGCCAGCAGCCAAGATAGCGGACAGGGCTACAATGAGCAGTTCTTC. Translated, it gives CASSQDSGQGYNEQFF.